The 22 T cell receptor beta chains given below trace back to one sample, sequenced in a study of blood T cell repertoires in COVID-19 (dated by TCRdb to 2020 to 2022). Libraries came from the immunoSEQ multiplex PCR assay. TCRdb obtained this table from immuneACCESS and retained in-frame rearrangements with V and J assigned. These tables miss some clones; where compared with another copy, unresolved V genes account for less than half of the shortfall, and the remainder is unexplained. The sample profile shows 250,000 or so clones; roughly 89% of them were found once. The top ten clones comprise approximately 2.1% of the sample. Sequencing was performed on peripheral blood. The receptors here all came from a woman between 55 and 75 years old with COVID-19, enrolled during active disease.

This CDR3 reads CASSFQGGGYTF. CDR3 in DNA: TGTGCCAGCAGCTTCCAAGGAGGTGGCTACACCTTC. The rearrangement links TRBV7-9 to TRBJ1-2; D ambiguous. There are 12 residues in the CDR3. Trimming shortened V by 3 bases and J by 7 bases, and 9 bases separated the two germline ends. Germline assignment: CDR1 SEHNR and CDR2 FQNEAQ (reference sequence).

The V call is TRBV30, the J call TRBJ1-3; D is ambiguous. Per germline, CDR1 GTSNPN and CDR2 SVGIG (reference sequence). The CDR3 consists of 14 residues. V gave up 0 bases and J gave up 2 bases, with 8 bases separating them. CDR3 sequence reads: CAWSVRSPGNTIYF. CDR3 nucleotides: TGTGCCTGGAGTGTGCGATCTCCTGGAAACACCATATATTTT.

The V and J genes are TRBV30 and TRBJ1-1; no reliable D call. Per germline, CDR1 GTSNPN and CDR2 SVGIG (reference sequence). The CDR3 length is 13 residues. The V end lost 0 bases, the J end lost 5 bases, and 10 bases lay between the germline ends. CDR3 loop: CAWSVGLGTEAFF. CDR3 DNA sequence: TGTGCCTGGAGTGTAGGACTTGGGACTGAAGCTTTCTTT.

The sample holds a few counts of this clone. CDR3 in amino acids: CASGAGSYNSPLHF. Here the CDR3 DNA reads TGTGCTAGTGGTGCCGGGTCCTATAATTCACCCCTCCACTTT. This chain links TRBV12-5 with TRBJ1-6; D is unresolved. From germline, CDR1 is LGHNT and CDR2 FRNRAP. This CDR3 has 14 residues. The V end was cut by 5 bases, the J end by 1 base, with 6 bases between.

V is TRBV9 and J is TRBJ1-4, with D possibly TRBD1 on 6 matching bases. Germline loops: CDR1 SGDLS, CDR2 YYNGEE. The CDR3 is 15 amino acids. The germline V and J ends were trimmed by 4 bases and 3 bases, with 13 bases remaining between them. CDR3 sequence: CASSWGTKANEKLFF. As DNA, the CDR3 is TGTGCCAGCAGCTGGGGGACAAAGGCTAATGAAAAACTGTTTTTT.

The chain links TRBV5-1 to TRBJ1-1; a weak D match, TRBD1 (5 bases). Looked up from germline, CDR1 is SGHRS and CDR2 is YFSETQ. The CDR3 runs to 14 residues. V was cut by 0 bases and J by 1 base, with 7 bases left in between. As DNA, the CDR3 is TGCGCCAGCAGCTTGGAGGGGCCGAACACTGAAGCTTTCTTT. It yields the protein CASSLEGPNTEAFF.

The chain employs TRBV5-4 and TRBJ1-1, with TRBD1 matching 9 bases. From germline, CDR1 is SGHNT and CDR2 YYREEE (reference sequence). CDR3 size: 16 residues. J gave up 3 bases and V 4 bases, and 10 bases lay outside the gene matches. The CDR3 protein is CASSPRTGEGYTEAFF. CDR3 sequence (DNA): TGTGCCAGCAGCCCGCGGACAGGGGAAGGGTACACTGAAGCTTTCTTT.

The DNA of the CDR3 is TGTGCCAGCAGCCAACTCTACCGCGAACTGTTTTTT. Translated, it gives CASSQLYRELFF. The chain has TRBV3-1 (or the pseudogene TRBV3-2) and TRBJ1-4; D is ambiguous. This CDR3 has 12 amino acids. V was shortened by 2 bases and J by 12 bases, with 10 bases between the two germline ends. Germline V gene sequence: CDR1 LGHDT, CDR2 YNNKEL (reference sequence).

As to this clone: Different DNA sequences within this sample yield the same CDR3. J is TRBJ2-7 and V is TRBV15; D remains unclear. Germline CDR1 LNHNV, CDR2 YYDKDF (reference sequence). This CDR3 contains 12 residues. V lost 0 bases and J 4 bases, leaving 4 bases between the germline ends. CDR3 residues: CATSRDRYEQYF. CDR3 coding DNA: TGTGCCACCAGCAGAGATCGGTACGAGCAGTACTTC. The variable domain in full, completed from reference TRBV15 and TRBJ2-7, reads DAMVIQNPRYQVTQFGKPVTLSCSQTLNHNVMYWYQQKSSQAPKLLFHYYDKDFNNEADTPDNFQSRRPNTSFCFLDIRSPGLGDTAMYLCATSRDRYEQYFGPGTRLTVT.

The CDR3 sequence is CATSSLTGLEQYF. CDR3 nucleotide sequence: TGTGCCACCAGCAGCCTGACAGGGCTCGAGCAGTACTTC. The chain joins TRBV15 to TRBJ2-7, with TRBD1 identical over 7 bases. Germline V lookup: CDR1 LNHNV, CDR2 YYDKDF (reference sequence). The CDR3 runs 13 residues. V lost 3 bases to trimming and J lost 6 bases; unmatched junction nucleotides: 5.

The V gene is TRBV15, the J gene TRBJ2-7, with TRBD1 as a possible D gene (6 bases). The CDR3 is 15 residues long. Trimming stripped 1 base from V and 0 bases from J, with 10 bases between. CDR1 and CDR2 from the germline V gene are LNHNV and YYDKDF (reference sequence). The CDR3 here is CATSRVGDNSYEQYF. In DNA, the CDR3 is TGTGCCACCAGCAGAGTGGGGGACAACTCCTACGAGCAGTACTTC.

The CDR3 sequence: CASSTGFGYTF. CDR3 bases: TGTGCCAGCAGCACAGGTTTTGGCTACACCTTC. The chain joins TRBV6-2 or TRBV6-3 to TRBJ1-2; TRBD1 is a possible D gene (5 bases). V shed 6 bases and J shed 7 bases, with 9 bases lying between them. The germline CDR1 and CDR2 sequences are MNHEY and SVGEGT. This CDR3 comprises 11 residues.

The chain joins TRBV10-3 to TRBJ1-1, with unresolved D. Germline CDR1 and CDR2: ENHRY and SYGVKD. This CDR3 region has 13 residues. Trimming pared 3 bases from V and 8 bases from J, leaving 13 bases between. CDR3 in amino acids: CAISDPRLSEAFF. The CDR3 DNA sequence: TGTGCCATCAGTGATCCCCGTCTCTCCGAAGCTTTCTTT.

The chain has TRBV6-2 or TRBV6-3 and TRBJ2-5; TRBD1 matches at 10 bases. CDR1 and CDR2 (germline): MNHEY, SVGEGT. V trimming: 5 bases; J trimming: 5 bases; junction bases outside the gene matches: 14. The CDR3 is made up of 17 amino acids. Here the CDR3 DNA reads TGTGCCAGCAGTACCCACCGGGACAGGGGTCCCCGGGAGACCCAGTACTTC. Translated: CASSTHRDRGPRETQYF.

This clone appeared a single time. This chain joins TRBV10-3 and TRBJ2-3; 9 bases match TRBD2. Germline CDR1 reads ENHRY; CDR2 reads SYGVKD. Trimming removed 10 bases from V and 0 bases from J; junction bases left unmatched: 11. The CDR3 runs 16 residues. This chain's CDR3 is CASSGGFSSSTDTQYF. The CDR3 bases are TGTGCCAGTAGCGGGGGCTTCTCCTCTAGCACAGATACGCAGTATTTT.

The rearrangement uses TRBV2 and TRBJ1-2, with D possibly TRBD1 on 6 matching bases. Between the trimmed V and J ends, which lost 7 bases and 1 base, there was a span of 10 bases. Germline assignment: CDR1 SNHLY and CDR2 FYNNEI. The CDR3 runs to 13 residues. The chain's CDR3 is CASTGQFNYGYTF. CDR3 nucleotides: TGTGCCAGCACTGGACAGTTTAACTATGGCTACACCTTC.

The V and J genes are TRBV7-2 and TRBJ2-7, with 16 positions matching TRBD2. This CDR3 spans 18 amino acids. V lost 5 bases to trimming and J lost 2 bases; unmatched junction nucleotides: 9. From germline, CDR1 is SGHTA and CDR2 FQGNSA. CDR3 in amino acids: CASSHPGTSGGAAYEQYF. The DNA of the CDR3 is TGTGCCAGCAGCCACCCCGGGACTAGCGGGGGGGCCGCCTACGAGCAGTACTTC.

The chain recombines TRBV4-1 with TRBJ2-7, with D possibly matching TRBD2 (6 bases). This CDR3 contains 15 residues. The ends were cut back, 3 bases at V and 4 bases at J, with 16 bases in the middle. Per the germline V gene, CDR1 is MGHRA and CDR2 is YSYEKL. As DNA, the CDR3 is TGCGCCAGCAGCCACGCCGGGACTTCCAATTACGAGCAGTACTTC. Protein sequence: CASSHAGTSNYEQYF.

The rearrangement uses TRBV7-2 and TRBJ2-1, with a weak D call TRBD2 (6 bases). Trimming took off 4 bases at V and 1 base at J, with 8 bases between the two ends. Germline-derived CDR1 and CDR2 are SGHTA and FQGNSA. The CDR3 totals 14 residues. CDR3 bases: TGTGCCAGCAGCTCCGGAGGGTCCTACAATGAGCAGTTCTTC. Translating gives CASSSGGSYNEQFF.

CDR3 nucleotide sequence: TGTGCCTGGGGGCGGGGCATCCGGAGTGGCTACACCTTC. Residues: CAWGRGIRSGYTF. V gene TRBV30 combines with J gene TRBJ1-2; a possible D gene is TRBD1 (5 bases). CDR1 and CDR2 from the germline V gene are GTSNPN and SVGIG (reference sequence). The CDR3 sequence is 13 residues long. V lost 5 bases and J lost 7, with 17 bases in between.

This clone appeared once. The CDR3 protein is CASSFQGQEYNEQFF. The DNA of the CDR3 is TGTGCCAGCAGCTTTCAGGGTCAGGAATACAATGAGCAGTTCTTC. V gene TRBV7-3 combines with J gene TRBJ2-1; D possibly corresponds to TRBD1 (5 bases). Trimming cost V 3 bases and J 4 bases, with 13 bases left between them. Germline CDR1 reads SGHTA; CDR2 reads FQGTGA. The CDR3 is 15 amino acids.

The chain couples TRBV6-6 to TRBJ1-6; 7 bases are a match to TRBD1. The germline V gene has CDR1 MNHNY and CDR2 SVGAGI (reference sequence). V was pared by 0 bases and J by 8 bases, with 7 bases of the junction left unmatched. The CDR3 extends over 16 amino acids. Here the CDR3 DNA reads TGTGCCAGCAGTTACTCCGGGACAGACGGGGATTCACCCCTCCACTTT. As protein: CASSYSGTDGDSPLHF.